These 21 T cell receptor beta chains originate from one sample sequenced in a study of CD8+ T cells in alopecia areata (dated by TCRdb to the late 2010s). Reading the label with the study, this specimen's time point is: around 24 weeks on oral tofacitinib. In light of the paper, this sample's treatment or condition label describes: oral pan-JAK inhibitor, 5-10 mg twice daily. Library preparation employed the immunoSEQ multiplex PCR assay. RNA was extracted from all samples and reverse transcribed into cDNA, which served as template for TCR sequencing. What TCRdb holds here is the immuneACCESS table cut down to in-frame rearrangements. Part of the clones is not present; checked against another copy, under half of the missing clones reflect an unresolved V gene, and the others are unexplained. For this sample there are around 180,000 clones; about three fifths appear just once. Clones ranked in the top ten supply just over 1% of the sample.

The sample here was CD4+ T cells sorted from blood, taken at week 24, from a patient treated with tofacitinib. The receptors shown here come from a human donor with alopecia areata.

The V and J genes are TRBV7-3 and TRBJ2-2; 9 bases are shared with TRBD1. CDR1 SGHTA and CDR2 FQGTGA come from the germline V gene. V shed 5 bases, J shed 7 bases, and the junction held 14 bases outside the gene matches. This CDR3 comprises 17 residues. The CDR3 DNA reads TGTGCCAGCAGCAAAAAGCCTCGGACAGGGGAGGGCGGGGAGCTGTTTTTT. Translated, it gives CASSKKPRTGEGGELFF.

This clone has a handful of counts. The V call is TRBV29-1, the J call TRBJ2-5; possibly TRBD2 for D (6 bases). V was pared by 8 bases and J by 0 bases, with 10 bases between. The CDR3 totals 12 residues. CDR1 is SQVTM and CDR2 is ANQGSEA in the germline V gene. This chain's CDR3 is CSFREYQETQYF. The DNA for the CDR3 is TGCAGCTTTCGGGAGTACCAAGAGACCCAGTACTTC. The full variable domain, in which reference TRBV29-1 and TRBJ2-5 provide the parts outside the CDR3, is SAVISQKPSRDICQRGTSLTIQCQVDSQVTMMFWYRQQPGQSLTLIATANQGSEATYESGFVIDKFPISRPNLTFSTLTVSNMSPEDSSIYLCSFREYQETQYFGPGTRLLVL.

The chain couples TRBV30 to TRBJ1-2, with TRBD1 identical over 9 bases. The germline gives CDR1 GTSNPN, CDR2 SVGIG (reference sequence). Trimming at V came to 3 bases and at J to 4 bases, leaving 3 bases not matched to a gene. The CDR3 has 13 residues. CDR3 residues: CAWSRDRAYGYTF. As DNA, the CDR3 is TGTGCCTGGAGCCGGGACAGGGCCTATGGCTACACCTTC.

The J gene is TRBJ1-2, the V gene TRBV30, with D uncertain. The CDR3 covers 14 residues. The V gene's germline CDR1 is GTSNPN and CDR2 SVGIG (reference sequence). V dropped 2 bases and J dropped 1 base, with 11 bases sitting between them. In nucleotides, the CDR3 is TGTGCCTGGAGTCTCGGACCGAATAACTATGGCTACACCTTC. Protein product: CAWSLGPNNYGYTF. Together with reference TRBV30 and TRBJ1-2, the CDR3 gives the full variable domain: SQTIHQWPATLVQPVGSPLSLECTVEGTSNPNLYWYRQAAGRGLQLLFYSVGIGQISSEVPQNLSASRPQDRQFILSSKKLLLSDSGFYLCAWSLGPNNYGYTFGSGTRLTVV.

The V call is TRBV4-3, the J call TRBJ1-2, with D maybe TRBD1 (5 bases). There are 15 residues in the CDR3. Germline CDR1 and CDR2: LGHNA and YSLEER. V was trimmed by 2 bases and J by 4 bases, leaving 14 bases between them. The DNA of the CDR3 is TGCGCCAGCAGCCAAACCAGGGATGGGGTCTATGGCTACACCTTC. It is translated as CASSQTRDGVYGYTF.

In this sample, this clone turned up once. J is TRBJ2-7 and V is TRBV29-1; 7 bases are a match to TRBD1. The CDR3 extends over 13 amino acids. The germline CDR1 and CDR2 sequences are SQVTM and ANQGSEA. The V gene end was trimmed by 7 bases and the J gene end by 2 bases; junction bases not matched to a gene: 8. The CDR3 sequence is CSAVQGSTYEQYF. CDR3 bases: TGCAGCGCCGTACAGGGGAGCACCTACGAGCAGTACTTC.

The chain couples TRBV25-1 to TRBJ1-4; D is uncertain. This CDR3 comprises 15 residues. The V end lost 5 bases, the J end lost 1 base, and 11 bases lay between the germline ends. Germline V gene data show CDR1 as MGHDK and CDR2 as SYGVNS. CDR3 region: CASSPSVGTNEKLFF. The DNA for the CDR3 is TGTGCCAGCAGTCCATCGGTGGGAACTAATGAAAAACTGTTTTTT. Full variable domain (missing parts from reference TRBV25-1 and TRBJ1-4): EADIYQTPRYLVIGTGKKITLECSQTMGHDKMYWYQQDPGMELHLIHYSYGVNSTEKGDLSSESTVSRIRTEHFPLTLESARPSHTSQYLCASSPSVGTNEKLFFGSGTQLSVL.

This clone was found a few times. The chain recombines TRBV29-1 with TRBJ2-1, with a possible D match to TRBD2 (5 bases). Per the germline V gene, CDR1 is SQVTM and CDR2 is ANQGSEA. V dropped 6 bases and J dropped 4 bases, with 16 bases sitting between them. This CDR3 is built from 14 residues. CDR3 nucleotide sequence: TGCAGCGTGAGAGAGGGCCTGGATTACAATGAGCAGTTCTTC. Residues: CSVREGLDYNEQFF.

For this clone: Other nucleotide sequences from this sample produce the same CDR3. The V and J genes are TRBV29-1 and TRBJ1-1; D is unclear. V lost 3 bases and J lost 0, with 5 bases in between. CDR3 size: 12 residues. Germline values: CDR1 SQVTM, CDR2 ANQGSEA. CDR3 region: CSVEGMNTEAFF. Written as DNA, the CDR3 is TGCAGCGTTGAGGGGATGAACACTGAAGCTTTCTTT.

This chain connects TRBV9 to TRBJ1-6; D not resolved. Germline values: CDR1 SGDLS, CDR2 YYNGEE. Between the trimmed V and J ends, which lost 3 bases and 8 bases, there was a span of 15 bases. This CDR3 is built from 15 residues. In nucleotides, the CDR3 is TGTGCCAGCAGCGCTGGAACCCTCCAGGATTCACCCCTCCACTTT. It codes for CASSAGTLQDSPLHF.

This clone was counted between two and nine times. This chain connects TRBV5-6 to TRBJ2-1, with 8 bases that match TRBD2. This CDR3 contains 16 residues. CDR1 is SGHDT, CDR2 YYEEEE, per germline. Trimming at V came to 0 bases and at J to 4 bases, leaving 6 bases not matched to a gene. CDR3 DNA: TGTGCCAGCAGCTTGGCCGGCGCGGGAGGTTACAATGAGCAGTTCTTC. Translating gives CASSLAGAGGYNEQFF.

This chain joins TRBV12-5 and TRBJ1-1, with D maybe TRBD1 (5 bases). The CDR3 consists of 15 residues. The germline gives CDR1 LGHNT, CDR2 FRNRAP. The V and J ends lost 0 bases and 1 base respectively, with 9 bases between them. The DNA for the CDR3 is TGTGCTAGTGGTTTGGTAGATACAGGGAACACTGAAGCTTTCTTT. It is translated as CASGLVDTGNTEAFF.

The chain links TRBV4-2 to TRBJ1-4; TRBD1 might be the D (5 bases). V lost 0 bases to trimming and J lost 5 bases, with 19 bases between them. The germline CDR1 and CDR2 sequences are LGHNA and YNFKEQ. The CDR3 is made up of 18 amino acids. The CDR3 sequence is CASSQDGGRSERNEKLFF. The DNA of the CDR3 is TGTGCCAGCAGCCAAGATGGGGGACGGTCCGAAAGGAATGAAAAACTGTTTTTT.

The CDR3 here is CSVVFLNTGELFF. Here the CDR3 DNA reads TGCAGCGTTGTCTTTCTGAACACCGGGGAGCTGTTTTTT. The V call is TRBV29-1, the J call TRBJ2-2, with unresolved D. The CDR3 totals 13 residues. In germline, CDR1 is SQVTM, CDR2 ANQGSEA. The V and J ends lost 4 bases and 1 base respectively, with 7 bases between them.

The chain couples TRBV6-6 to TRBJ2-6, with D maybe TRBD1 (5 bases). CDR1 is MNHNY, CDR2 SVGAGI, per germline (reference sequence). The CDR3 has 16 amino acids. Trimming removed 5 bases at V and 1 base at J, with 12 bases between. Written as DNA, the CDR3 is TGTGCCAGCAGTACCAGGGTTGGTTCTGGGGCCAACGTCCTGACTTTC. Translation: CASSTRVGSGANVLTF.

This clone was recorded a few times. CDR3 loop: CSVEAQGRPSNYGYTF. The CDR3 nucleotides read TGCAGCGTTGAAGCACAGGGGAGGCCTTCGAACTATGGCTACACCTTC. This chain joins TRBV29-1 and TRBJ1-2, with 7 bases that match TRBD1. The trim removed 1 base at V and 2 bases at J, leaving 10 bases unmatched. The length of the CDR3 is 16 residues. CDR1 and CDR2 (germline): SQVTM, ANQGSEA.

The chain has TRBV9 and TRBJ2-7, with D unresolved. The CDR3 has 12 amino acids. Looked up from germline, CDR1 is SGDLS and CDR2 is YYNGEE. The V gene lost 0 bases and the J gene lost 5 bases, with 6 bases spanning the gap. CDR3 in amino acids: CASSVGSNEQYF. The CDR3 DNA sequence: TGTGCCAGCAGCGTAGGGTCCAACGAGCAGTACTTC.

V is TRBV29-1 and J is TRBJ2-1, with D unclear. The germline gives CDR1 SQVTM, CDR2 ANQGSEA. With 4 bases removed from V and 2 bases from J, the gap between germline ends came to 12 bases. The CDR3 loop spans 14 amino acids. The DNA for the CDR3 is TGCAGCGTTGGGGCTGGCCTCCCCTACAATGAGCAGTTCTTC. Translation: CSVGAGLPYNEQFF.

V gene TRBV29-1 combines with J gene TRBJ2-6; the D is unclear. Germline-derived CDR1 and CDR2 are SQVTM and ANQGSEA. CDR3 length: 15 residues. Trimming stripped 0 bases from V and 0 bases from J, with 6 bases between. In DNA form, the CDR3 reads TGCAGCGTTGAAGACAACAACTCTGGGGCCAACGTCCTGACTTTC. Protein sequence: CSVEDNNSGANVLTF.

This chain links TRBV30 with TRBJ1-1; 9 nucleotides align to TRBD1. Germline V gives CDR1 GTSNPN, CDR2 SVGIG (reference sequence). V shed 0 bases, J shed 10 bases, and the junction held 9 bases outside the gene matches. The CDR3 covers 14 residues. As DNA, the CDR3 is TGTGCCTGGAGTGTCGGAACAGGGGGCGCCGGAGCTTTCTTT. This gives the protein CAWSVGTGGAGAFF.

The chain carries TRBV30 and TRBJ1-1, with D unclear. This CDR3 contains 12 residues. V lost 0 bases and J 11 bases, leaving 13 bases between the germline ends. Germline V gene lookup returns CDR1 GTSNPN and CDR2 SVGIG (reference sequence). CDR3 in DNA: TGTGCCTGGAGTGTACCCGGCGGAAAGGCTTTCTTT. Encoded protein: CAWSVPGGKAFF.